This T cell receptor beta chain stems from a study of blood T cell repertoires in COVID-19. Across the whole study: Italy, Spain and the United States were the sources of the convalescent and acute COVID-19 samples. Sources were T cells, B-cell-depleted T cells, or PBMCs; the material itself was cDNA or gDNA.

This clone was seen only once. This CDR3 has 19 amino acids. Germline-derived CDR1 and CDR2 are SGHNT and YYREEE (reference sequence). The junction had 6 bases not matched to a gene; V was cut back by 2 bases and J by 1 base. Original analysis: Reference gene primer amplification yielded estimated nucleated cell counts. Sequenced by immunoSEQ multiplex PCR; TCRdb stores in-frame clones only, minus some. V and J calls and clone size come straight from that table; D and trimming were deduced from the DNA. Among roughly 60,000 clones listed, 88% were seen once. This sequence originates from a human donor in a cohort sampled during active COVID-19. The gene calls are TRBV5-4 and TRBJ2-6; 13 bases line up with TRBD2. Input material: peripheral blood. CDR3 loop: CASSFKGLAGISGANVLTF. CDR3 DNA: TGTGCCAGCAGCTTCAAGGGACTAGCGGGGATTTCTGGGGCCAACGTCCTGACTTTC. The entire variable domain, with the rest obtained from reference TRBV5-4 and TRBJ2-6, is as follows: ETGVTQSPTHLIKTRGQQVTLRCSSQSGHNTVSWYQQALGQGPQFIFQYYREEENGRGNFPPRFSGLQFPNYSSELNVNALELDDSALYLCASSFKGLAGISGANVLTFGAGSRLTVL.